What follows are 5 T cell receptor beta chains derived from one specimen sequenced in a study of T cell responses to AZD1222 COVID-19 vaccine. This table comes from immunoSEQ multiplex PCR, and its TCRdb copy is limited to in-frame clones, with some not included. The repertoire holds 150,000 to 200,000 clones, with approximately 89% as singletons. The sample was peripheral blood, taken 28 days after the second AZD1222 dose. The origin of the receptors is an adult who received the AZD1222 COVID-19 vaccine.

The sample holds a few counts of this clone. V usage is TRBV28 and J usage is TRBJ1-2, with D uncertain. The germline V gene encodes CDR1 MDHEN and CDR2 SYDVKM. V lost 8 bases, J lost 5 bases, and 9 bases lay in between. The CDR3 totals 11 residues. Here the CDR3 DNA reads TGTGCCAGCTCGGCGGAATATGGCTACACCTTC. This sequence encodes CASSAEYGYTF.

The J gene is TRBJ2-7, the V gene TRBV6-2 or TRBV6-3; D uncertain. The V gene's germline CDR1 is MNHEY and CDR2 SVGEGT. The V end lost 4 bases, the J end lost 0 bases, and 4 bases lay between the germline ends. This CDR3 comprises 12 residues. The CDR3 here is CASSSHSYEQYF. The CDR3 DNA follows: TGTGCCAGCAGTTCTCACTCCTACGAGCAGTACTTC.

The genes are TRBV19 and TRBJ2-1, with D possibly being TRBD2 (6 bases). The CDR3 runs 15 residues. Trimming left V 6 bases short and J 6 bases short, with 18 bases between. The germline CDR1 and CDR2 sequences are LNHDA and SQIVND (reference sequence). CDR3 loop: CASRPSGSGTNEQFF. The DNA for the CDR3 is TGTGCCAGTAGACCGTCCGGGAGTGGCACCAATGAGCAGTTCTTC.

The genes are TRBV9 and TRBJ2-1; D ambiguous. The length of the CDR3 is 12 residues. Per the germline V gene, CDR1 is SGDLS and CDR2 is YYNGEE. The ends were cut back, 0 bases at V and 5 bases at J, with 3 bases in the middle. The DNA for the CDR3 is TGTGCCAGCAGCGTAGGAAACAATGAGCAGTTCTTC. Its protein is CASSVGNNEQFF.

The CDR3 DNA reads as TGTGCCAGCAGTGAAAGGGCCGCGGCAGGGATGCAAAATCAGCCCCAGCATTTT. Encoded protein: CASSERAAAGMQNQPQHF. V is TRBV6-1 and J is TRBJ1-5, with a possible D match to TRBD1 (5 bases). The V and J ends lost 2 bases and 4 bases respectively, with 21 bases between them. Germline CDR1 is MNHNS and CDR2 is SASEGT. CDR3 size: 18 residues.